This T cell receptor (beta chain) derives from a study of blood T cells in healthy people across ages. Study findings and constraints: With unsorted PBMCs, a conclusive comparison of naive versus antigen-experienced cells was not possible.

Then a second PCR, running about 6 to 12 cycles, was carried out with a sample-barcoded 5' primer and a J-beta primer mix. Using its own MiXCR run on the 5' RACE reads, TCRdb lists one record per CDR3 protein. The sample carries approximately 780,000 distinct CDR3 sequences, roughly 26% recorded once. V gave up 6 bases and J gave up 5 bases; unmatched junction bases: 7. The V gene's germline CDR1 is MNHEY and CDR2 SVGAGI. CDR3 size: 14 residues. Ten or more counts support this clonotype. The antigen is unknown. This sample was also put to use in a study of T cells of mothers and their children. From that second work: Second-PCR primer M1S introduced sample barcodes and 2-4 random nucleotides.

This receptor was identified in a boy aged 5-17 years in good health. The rearrangement uses TRBV6-5 and TRBJ2-5, with TRBD1 identical over 9 bases. Sequenced: blood. CDR3 protein: CASRTTGGFETQYF. The CDR3 nucleotides read TGTGCCAGCAGAACGACAGGGGGTTTCGAGACCCAGTACTTC.